This passage covers 26 T cell receptor beta chains from one sample sequenced in a study of OX40 agonist ivuxolimab in advanced cancers. Measured with immunoSEQ multiplex PCR; TCRdb has only the in-frame clones, and not every one. The profile shows 65,000 to 85,000 clones, around 81% of them singletons. The starting material was CD4+ or CD8+ T cells sorted from blood, obtained in a trial of the OX40 agonist ivuxolimab. The receptors come from an adult with an advanced solid tumor such as melanoma, head and neck, liver or kidney cancer.

To note about this clone: Compared with germline, one end of the junction differs, possibly owing to a read error. Other DNA sequences in the same sample also yield this CDR3. CDR3 in DNA: TGTGCCAGCAGTCCGATTGGGATGGGTTCACCTCTCCACTTT. As protein: CASSPIGMGSPLHF. The rearrangement joins TRBV2 to TRBJ1-6, with D unclear. The germline V gene encodes CDR1 SNHLY and CDR2 FYNNEI. The CDR3 runs to 14 residues. Using reference TRBV2 and TRBJ1-6 for the parts outside the CDR3, the full variable domain is EPEVTQTPSHQVTQMGQEVILRCVPISNHLYFYWYRQILGQKVEFLVSFYNNEISEKSEIFDDQFSVERPDGSNFTLKIRSTKLEDSAMYFCASSPIGMGSPLHFGNGTRLTVT.

The CDR3 is CAWSLGVRGKQPQHF. As DNA, the CDR3 is TGTGCCTGGAGTTTAGGGGTCAGGGGAAAACAGCCCCAGCATTTT. The genes are TRBV30 and TRBJ1-5; TRBD1 might be the D (6 bases). Trimming took off 2 bases at V and 7 bases at J, with 18 bases between the two ends. Germline lookup yields CDR1 GTSNPN and CDR2 SVGIG (reference sequence). The CDR3 consists of 15 residues.

The rearrangement joins TRBV5-1 to TRBJ2-3; D is perhaps TRBD1 or TRBD2 (5 bases each). The V end lost 5 bases, the J end lost 3 bases, and 19 bases lay between the germline ends. The CDR3 runs to 16 residues. In germline, CDR1 is SGHRS, CDR2 YFSETQ. The CDR3 sequence: CASRSDGGTRTDTQYF. The CDR3, as DNA: TGCGCCAGCAGGAGCGATGGGGGAACAAGGACAGATACGCAGTATTTT.

CDR3 nucleotide sequence: TGTGCCAGCAGCCGGACATTTCCGGGACAGGGGGCCAACACCATATATTTT. Translating gives CASSRTFPGQGANTIYF. The genes are TRBV11-2 and TRBJ1-3, with 12 bases lining up with TRBD1. CDR1 and CDR2 (germline): SGHAT, FQNNGV. The V segment lost 5 bases and the J segment 7 bases; nucleotides outside the gene matches: 12. The CDR3 sequence is 17 residues long.

This sequence joins TRBV6-5 and TRBJ2-3; D is unclear. CDR3 size: 12 residues. Germline CDR1 is MNHEY and CDR2 is SVGAGI. V shed 3 bases and J shed 1 base, with 2 bases lying between them. CDR3 residues: CASSYGTDTQYF. The CDR3 bases are TGTGCCAGCAGTTATGGCACAGATACGCAGTATTTT.

The rearrangement joins TRBV11-3 to TRBJ2-3, with D perhaps being TRBD1 or TRBD2 (5 bases each). The germline V and J ends were trimmed by 4 bases and 2 bases, with 7 bases remaining between them. Germline V gene lookup returns CDR1 SGHNT and CDR2 YENEEA. The CDR3 is 13 amino acids. This CDR3 reads CASSSGPTDTQYF. The CDR3 DNA reads as TGTGCCAGCAGCTCGGGGCCCACAGATACGCAGTATTTT.

This clone was seen only a few times. The rearrangement uses TRBV11-2 and TRBJ1-1; D is unclear. The CDR3 spans 13 residues. Germline V lookup: CDR1 SGHAT, CDR2 FQNNGV. V lost 6 bases to trimming and J lost 8 bases, with 16 bases between them. The CDR3 DNA is TGTGCCAGCAGTCTTGGACGGGCTGGCGAAGCTTTCTTT. This gives the protein CASSLGRAGEAFF.

As to this clone: A junction boundary mismatches the germline segment, possibly from a read error. The rearrangement joins TRBV28 to TRBJ2-7; no clear D gene. Germline CDR1 MDHEN, CDR2 SYDVKM. The CDR3 covers 9 residues. CDR3 sequence: CASSLPGRF. DNA for the CDR3: TGTGCCAGCAGTTTACCCGGTAGATTC.

The chain is built from TRBV28 and TRBJ1-5, with a tentative D call TRBD1 (6 bases). V lost 5 bases to trimming and J lost 0 bases, with 17 bases between them. CDR1 is MDHEN, CDR2 SYDVKM, per germline. The CDR3 runs 17 residues. The CDR3 DNA is TGTGCCAGCAGTCCCGCCGGGACATTAATTAGCAATCAGCCCCAGCATTTT. The encoded protein is CASSPAGTLISNQPQHF.

This clone turned up a few times. This rearrangement joins TRBV28 to TRBJ2-7; D possibly uses TRBD1 or TRBD2 (6 bases each). CDR1 is MDHEN and CDR2 is SYDVKM in the germline V gene. The CDR3 sequence is 15 residues long. V lost 3 bases and J lost 4, with 16 bases in between. The CDR3 spells CASSFIDRGVYEQYF. In DNA form, the CDR3 reads TGTGCCAGCAGTTTCATTGATAGGGGGGTGTACGAGCAGTACTTC.

This chain links TRBV5-1 with TRBJ2-7; TRBD2 might be the D (6 bases). The germline V gene encodes CDR1 SGHRS and CDR2 YFSETQ. The CDR3 length is 17 residues. The V gene lost 0 bases and the J gene lost 5 bases, with 21 bases spanning the gap. The CDR3: CASSLASPASARHEQYF. CDR3 nucleotide sequence: TGCGCCAGCAGCTTGGCATCCCCGGCTAGCGCTAGACACGAGCAGTACTTC.

V is TRBV7-2 and J is TRBJ2-3; 8 bases agree with TRBD2. V shed 1 base, J shed 8 bases, and the junction held 8 bases outside the gene matches. Germline CDR1 SGHTA, CDR2 FQGNSA. The CDR3 is made up of 15 amino acids. The CDR3 loop reads CASSLDSGTKGTQYF. The CDR3 DNA is TGTGCCAGCAGCTTAGATAGCGGGACCAAAGGTACGCAGTATTTT. The whole variable domain, remainder taken from reference TRBV7-2 and TRBJ2-3, is GAGVSQSPSNKVTEKGKDVELRCDPISGHTALYWYRQSLGQGLEFLIYFQGNSAPDKSGLPSDRFSAERTGGSVSTLTIQRTQQEDSAVYLCASSLDSGTKGTQYFGPGTRLTVL.

The rearrangement links TRBV28 to TRBJ2-1; tentatively, D is TRBD1 (6 bases). Trimming took off 9 bases at V and 4 bases at J, with 19 bases between the two ends. The CDR3 length is 15 residues. Per germline, CDR1 MDHEN and CDR2 SYDVKM. In nucleotides, the CDR3 is TGTGCCAGTCATAATTTTGGACAGCTTTACAATGAGCAGTTCTTC. This codes for CASHNFGQLYNEQFF.

The chain carries TRBV5-6 and TRBJ2-1, with D possibly being TRBD2 (7 bases). Germline CDR1 SGHDT, CDR2 YYEEEE. Trimming shortened V by 3 bases and J by 0 bases, and 16 bases separated the two germline ends. The CDR3 length is 17 residues. In DNA, the CDR3 is TGTGCCAGCAGCTCCCAGGGAGGGGGAAGCTCCTACAATGAGCAGTTCTTC. This gives the protein CASSSQGGGSSYNEQFF.

The gene calls are TRBV9 and TRBJ2-3, with a weak D call TRBD2 (6 bases). The V end was cut by 4 bases, the J end by 4 bases, with 10 bases between. This CDR3 has 13 residues. Germline CDR1 reads SGDLS; CDR2 reads YYNGEE. CDR3 bases: TGTGCCAGCAGCATCCGACTAGCAGATACGCAGTATTTT. It specifies CASSIRLADTQYF.

The chain joins TRBV19 to TRBJ2-5, with 9 bases that match TRBD1. The J call is uncertain, as TRBJ2-7 better fits the DNA end. The CDR3 totals 16 residues. Per the germline V gene, CDR1 is LNHDA and CDR2 is SQIVND (reference sequence). This CDR3 is CASSTFWGQGQDEQYF. The CDR3 coding sequence is TGTGCCAGTAGTACGTTTTGGGGACAGGGCCAGGACGAGCAGTACTTC.

This clone appeared many times. The CDR3: CASSFGGAAQPQHF. The CDR3 region has the DNA TGCGCCAGCAGCTTTGGGGGGGCTGCTCAGCCCCAGCATTTT. The chain links TRBV5-1 to TRBJ1-5, with TRBD1 as a possible D gene (6 bases). Germline V gives CDR1 SGHRS, CDR2 YFSETQ. The CDR3 is 14 amino acids. The V end lost 2 bases, the J end lost 6 bases, and 12 bases lay between the germline ends.

This chain uses TRBV5-5 with TRBJ1-5; 7 nucleotides line up with TRBD1. Germline CDR1 is SGHKS and CDR2 is YYEKEE (reference sequence). V trimming: 5 bases; J trimming: 2 bases; junction bases outside the gene matches: 4. This CDR3 contains 14 residues. The CDR3 DNA sequence: TGTGCCAGCAGTGGACAGGCGCGCAATCAGCCCCAGCATTTT. The encoded protein is CASSGQARNQPQHF.

This chain connects TRBV27 to TRBJ1-3; no clear D. This CDR3 region has 17 residues. Between the trimmed V and J ends, which lost 1 base and 0 bases, there was a span of 13 bases. CDR1 MNHEY and CDR2 SMNVEV come from the germline V gene (reference sequence). The CDR3 reads CASSLYGRWTSGNTIYF. CDR3 DNA: TGTGCCAGCAGTTTATATGGGCGGTGGACCTCTGGAAACACCATATATTTT.

The genes are TRBV5-1 and TRBJ1-4; TRBD1 is a possible D gene (5 bases). Deletions cut 0 bases from V and 7 bases from J, with 10 bases between. Germline V gene data show CDR1 as SGHRS and CDR2 as YFSETQ. The CDR3 has 14 amino acids. The CDR3 here is CASSLEGSGEKLFF. The CDR3 DNA reads as TGCGCCAGCAGCTTGGAGGGGTCTGGTGAAAAACTGTTTTTT.

The gene calls are TRBV19 and TRBJ2-7; D is possibly TRBD1 (6 bases). Per the germline V gene, CDR1 is LNHDA and CDR2 is SQIVND (reference sequence). The CDR3 totals 14 residues. Between the trimmed V and J ends, which lost 6 bases and 1 base, there was a span of 13 bases. The CDR3 DNA follows: TGTGCCAGTAGGACGCAGGGGAATTCCTACGAGCAGTACTTC. Protein sequence: CASRTQGNSYEQYF. The whole variable domain, remainder taken from reference TRBV19 and TRBJ2-7, is DGGITQSPKYLFRKEGQNVTLSCEQNLNHDAMYWYRQDPGQGLRLIYYSQIVNDFQKGDIAEGYSVSREKKESFPLTVTSAQKNPTAFYLCASRTQGNSYEQYFGPGTRLTVT.

CDR3 residues: CASSPQGLNTEAFF. In DNA form, the CDR3 reads TGTGCCAGCAGCCCACAGGGACTGAACACTGAAGCTTTCTTT. V usage is TRBV7-3 and J usage is TRBJ1-1, with D tentatively TRBD1 (6 bases). Germline V gene sequence: CDR1 SGHTA, CDR2 FQGTGA. V lost 5 bases and J 0 bases, leaving 10 bases between the germline ends. The length of the CDR3 is 14 residues.

The rearrangement joins TRBV28 to TRBJ1-5; 7 nucleotides line up with TRBD1. J was trimmed by 0 bases and V by 2 bases; bases with no gene match: 16. The CDR3 runs 20 residues. Germline CDR1 and CDR2: MDHEN and SYDVKM. CDR3 nucleotides: TGTGCCAGCAGTTTAACTGGGCAGGGGGTCGGATATTATAGCAATCAGCCCCAGCATTTT. Translated: CASSLTGQGVGYYSNQPQHF.

J is TRBJ1-2 and V is TRBV7-5; TRBD1 is the table's D call and was not checked against the DNA. TRBV7-5 corresponds to a pseudogene. This CDR3 has 13 amino acids. CDR3 amino acids: CARSLRDRPGYTF. The CDR3 bases are TGTGCCAGAAGCTTAAGGGACAGGCCTGGCTACACCTTC.

The V and J genes are TRBV18 and TRBJ2-5; TRBD1 matches at 10 bases. Germline trimming cut 5 bases from V and 1 base from J; bases unmatched to any gene: 4. The germline CDR1 and CDR2 sequences are KGHSH and LQKENI. The CDR3 is 15 amino acids. The CDR3 DNA reads TGTGCCAGCTCATGGGACAGGGGCCCCCAAGAGACCCAGTACTTC. Amino acid sequence: CASSWDRGPQETQYF.

The chain carries TRBV2 and TRBJ2-5; 13 nucleotides align to TRBD2. The ends lost 4 bases at V and 3 bases at J; junction bases unmatched: 2. The CDR3 loop spans 15 amino acids. Germline V gene sequence: CDR1 SNHLY, CDR2 FYNNEI. CDR3 protein: CASSGGLAGEETQYF. The CDR3, as DNA: TGTGCCAGCAGTGGTGGACTAGCGGGGGAAGAGACCCAGTACTTC.